The rows below give T cell receptor beta chains drawn from one sample of a study of preoperative IRX-2 immunotherapy in early breast cancer. Assay: immunoSEQ multiplex PCR; the TCRdb copy retains only in-frame clones and omits some. In the table there are tens of thousands of clones, 80% to 90% of which are singletons. The specimen was lymph node tissue, collected after IRX-2 immunotherapy. All receptors come from a human donor with breast cancer. Each CDR3 is given with its conserved first and last residue. A D gene is named only where the DNA matches it firmly. Only some rows state a clone size, as once, few, many or a class for expanded clones.

J | V | D | size | DNA | CDR3
TRBJ2-5 | TRBV6-8 | TRBD2 | - | TGTGCCAGCAAACTAGCGGGGGGGAAGACCCAGTACTTC | CASKLAGGKTQYF
TRBJ2-7 | TRBV19 | - | - | TGTGCCAGTAGCGTAGCATCACCCTACGAGCAGTACTTC | CASSVASPYEQYF
TRBJ1-2 | TRBV12-2 | - | few | TGTGCCAACTCGAGGGTCACAGGGGTCGACGGCTACACCTTC | CANSRVTGVDGYTF
TRBJ1-3 | TRBV4-1 | TRBD1 | once | TGCGCCAGCAGCCAAGAGGGACAGGGGTACGGAAACACCATATATTTT | CASSQEGQGYGNTIYF
TRBJ1-5 | TRBV10-2 | - | few | TGCGCCAGCAGTGATGGGCAGAATAATCAGCCCCAGCATTTT | CASSDGQNNQPQHF
TRBJ2-3 | TRBV11-3 | - | - | TGTGCCAGCAGCTTGGACCCAGACGTGTCTAGCACAGATACGCAGTATTTT | CASSLDPDVSSTDTQYF
TRBJ2-2 | TRBV11-3 | - | - | TGTGCCAGCAGCTCCTTGCGGGGGCCCAACACCGGGGAGCTGTTTTTT | CASSSLRGPNTGELFF
TRBJ1-2 | TRBV6-8 | TRBD1 | - | TGTGCCAGCAGTTCAACAGGGGTTAGGTATGGCTACACCTTC | CASSSTGVRYGYTF
TRBJ1-1 | TRBV18 | - | - | TGTGCCAGCTCAACGGAGTCGGGGGGCGCGGTAACTGAAGCTTTCTTT | CASSTESGGAVTEAFF
TRBJ1-3 | TRBV19 | - | few | TGTGCCACCCTAGACAGGCGAAACTCTGGAAACACCATATATTTT | CATLDRRNSGNTIYF
TRBJ1-5 | TRBV4-1 | - | - | TGCGCCAGCAGCCAAGGACGGTTCTCAAATAGCAATCAGCCCCAGCATTTT | CASSQGRFSNSNQPQHF
TRBJ2-2 | TRBV6-8 | - | - | TGTGCCAGCAGTCAAACTGGGACCCGCGGGGAGCTGTTTTTT | CASSQTGTRGELFF
TRBJ1-6 | TRBV11-3 | - | once | TGTGCCAGCAGCTCTGGGTGGGCAGCGTGGTCCGATTCACCCCTCCACTTT | CASSSGWAAWSDSPLHF
TRBJ1-4 | TRBV5-1 | - | - | TGCGCCAGCAGCTTGAACAGGGAGGGAGACGAAAAACTGTTTTTT | CASSLNREGDEKLFF
TRBJ2-5 | TRBV6-8 | - | - | TGTGCCAGCTCGAAGGGTGGGACACTAATACAAGAGACCCAGTACTTC | CASSKGGTLIQETQYF
TRBJ2-3 | TRBV5-1 | - | - | TGCGCCAGCAGCTTGCAAGGAGGGGGCCCAGATACGCAGTATTTT | CASSLQGGGPDTQYF
TRBJ1-5 | TRBV19 | - | - | TGTGCCAGTAGTATAGTAGGGGGAAATAGCAATCAGCCCCAGCATTTT | CASSIVGGNSNQPQHF
TRBJ1-4 | TRBV6-8 | - | - | TGTGCCAGCAGACTCAGGATCGGGGGGCCGACTGAAAAACTGTTTTTT | CASRLRIGGPTEKLFF
TRBJ2-5 | TRBV6-7 | TRBD2 | - | TGTGCCAGCAGAGGGACTAGCCCACAAGAGACCCAGTACTTC | CASRGTSPQETQYF
TRBJ1-2 | TRBV6-8 | TRBD1 | once | TGTGCCAGCAGCCCAGGGGGGACTGGCTACACCTTC | CASSPGGTGYTF
TRBJ1-3 | TRBV7-1 | - | - | TGTGCCAGCAGCTTAGGCAGCAATGGAAACACCATATATTTT | CASSLGSNGNTIYF
TRBJ1-1 | TRBV6-8 | TRBD1 | - | TGTGCCAGCAGTTACGAGCCCGGGACAGGGGGTCGTCGGCACACTGAAGCTTTCTTT | CASSYEPGTGGRRHTEAFF
TRBJ1-2 | TRBV6-8 | - | - | TGTGCCAGCACCCGGTCAAAAAACTATGGCTACACCTTC | CASTRSKNYGYTF
TRBJ2-7 | TRBV7-1 | - | - | TGTGTTAGCAGCTTGGGACCGGAGACGTACGAGCAGTACTTC | CVSSLGPETYEQYF
TRBJ2-7 | TRBV5-1 | TRBD1 | - | TGCGCCAGCAGCTTGGGGGGGACAGGGGAGTACGAGCAGTACTTC | CASSLGGTGEYEQYF
TRBJ1-2 | TRBV11-3 | TRBD1 | once | TGTGCCAGCAGCGTCACACGGACAGGCCTTTATGGCTACACCTTC | CASSVTRTGLYGYTF
TRBJ1-2 | TRBV6-8 | - | - | TGTGCCAGCAGTTACCGGGGATTTGGGTATGGCTACACCTTC | CASSYRGFGYGYTF
TRBJ1-2 | TRBV9 | TRBD1 | - | TGTGCCAGCAGCGTAGGCGGCAGGGGGAACTATGGCTACACCTTC | CASSVGGRGNYGYTF
TRBJ2-2 | TRBV6-8 | - | - | TGTGCCAGCAAGGGATGGACAGGGGAGCTGTTTTTT | CASKGWTGELFF
TRBJ2-1 | TRBV6-8 | TRBD1 | - | TGTGCCAGCAGTTACCCAGGACAGGGTCGTGAGCAGTTCTTC | CASSYPGQGREQFF
TRBJ1-1 | TRBV7-6 | - | - | TGTGCCAGCAGCTTAGGGGGGGGACGGGAGAACACTGAAGCTTTCTTT | CASSLGGGRENTEAFF
TRBJ2-7 | TRBV29-1 | TRBD1 | - | TGCAGCGTGATAAACCGGGACAGGCGTTTCTACGAGCAGTACTTC | CSVINRDRRFYEQYF
TRBJ2-2 | TRBV7-4 | - | - | TGTGCCAGCAGCCCAGGACGGACGAACACCGGGGAGCTGTTTTTT | CASSPGRTNTGELFF
TRBJ1-3 | TRBV19 | TRBD1 | - | TGTGCCAGTAGTACGACAGGGGATAGTGGAAACACCATATATTTT | CASSTTGDSGNTIYF
TRBJ2-7 | TRBV6-8 | - | - | TGTGCCAGCAGTGACTCTATAGGGCAGGGACTCGAGCAGTACTTC | CASSDSIGQGLEQYF
TRBJ2-7 | TRBV28 | - | - | TGTGCCAGCAGCCCTGGGGGGACCCGCTCCTACGAGCAGTACTTC | CASSPGGTRSYEQYF
TRBJ1-2 | TRBV18 | - | - | TGTGCCAGCTCGCCTTACGGGTCCCTCGGGCTTAACTATGGCTACACCTTC | CASSPYGSLGLNYGYTF
TRBJ1-2 | TRBV28 | - | once | TGTGCCAGCAGTTTATTGGATCAGAATGGCTACACCTTC | CASSLLDQNGYTF
TRBJ2-6 | TRBV5-1 | - | - | TGCGCCAGCACGCGGGGGCTGGGCTCTGGGGCCAACGTCCTGACTTTC | CASTRGLGSGANVLTF
TRBJ1-6 | TRBV6-8 | - | once | TGTGCCAGCAGTTCGGGTAAATCACCCCTCCACTTT | CASSSGKSPLHF
TRBJ1-3 | TRBV30 | - | - | TGTGCCTGGAGTGTCATTAGATCTGGAAACACCATATATTTT | CAWSVIRSGNTIYF
TRBJ1-4 | TRBV10-2 | - | - | TGCGCCAGCAGTGAGTCGTTAGGGGCTAATGAAAAACTGTTTTTT | CASSESLGANEKLFF
TRBJ1-3 | TRBV10-3 | - | - | TGTGCCATCAGTGAGTGGGGAGACTTCTCTGGAAACACCATATATTTT | CAISEWGDFSGNTIYF
TRBJ1-2 | TRBV11-3 | - | - | TGTGCCAGCAGCTCCACCAGGGTGTCCTATGGCTACACCTTC | CASSSTRVSYGYTF
TRBJ2-7 | TRBV11-3 | - | - | TGTGCCAGCAGCCCAAGGGCGGGCCCCGCTGAGCAGTACTTC | CASSPRAGPAEQYF
TRBJ1-1 | TRBV7-1 | - | - | TGTGCCAGCAGCGGAGCTTCTGTCGCGGGGGTGGCTTTCTTT | CASSGASVAGVAFF
TRBJ1-2 | TRBV6-8 | - | once | TGTGCCAGCAAGCAGGGCTTCGGTAACTATGGCTACACCTTC | CASKQGFGNYGYTF
TRBJ1-1 | TRBV28 | - | - | TGTGCCAGCAGTAGGAGTCCAGCGGGGTTAACTGAAGCTTTCTTT | CASSRSPAGLTEAFF
TRBJ1-5 | TRBV19 | TRBD1 | - | TGTGCCAGTAGTAGGACAGGGGGCTTGCATCAGCCCCAGCATTTT | CASSRTGGLHQPQHF